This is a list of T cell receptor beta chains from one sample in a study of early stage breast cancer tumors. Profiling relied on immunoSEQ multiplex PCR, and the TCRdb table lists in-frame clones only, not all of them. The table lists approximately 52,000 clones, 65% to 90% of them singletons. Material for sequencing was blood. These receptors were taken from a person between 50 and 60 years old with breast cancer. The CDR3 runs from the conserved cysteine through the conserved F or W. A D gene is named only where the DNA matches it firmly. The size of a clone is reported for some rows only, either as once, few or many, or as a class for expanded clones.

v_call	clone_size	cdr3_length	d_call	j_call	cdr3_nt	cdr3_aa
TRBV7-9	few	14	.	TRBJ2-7	TGTGCCAGCAGCTTTACGGACCAGGGTTACGAGCAGTACTTC	CASSFTDQGYEQYF
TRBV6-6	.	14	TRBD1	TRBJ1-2	TGTGCCAGCAGTTACGTAGGGGGCGAGGGTGGCTACACCTTC	CASSYVGGEGGYTF
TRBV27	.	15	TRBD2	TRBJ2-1	TGTGCCAGCAGTTCCGGACTAGCGGGAGGATATGAGCAGTTCTTC	CASSSGLAGGYEQFF
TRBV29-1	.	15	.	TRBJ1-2	TGCAGCGTTGACATTGTGGCAGGGACTAACTATGGCTACACCTTC	CSVDIVAGTNYGYTF
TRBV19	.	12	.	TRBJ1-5	TGTGCCAGTAGTATAGGGTTTGAGCCCCAGCATTTT	CASSIGFEPQHF
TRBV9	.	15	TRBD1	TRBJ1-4	TGTGCCAGCAGCTTTTCAGGGGGCACTAATGAAAAACTGTTTTTT	CASSFSGGTNEKLFF
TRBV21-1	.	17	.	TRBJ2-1	TGTGCCAGCAGCAAGCCGAGCAGGGGTTCGTCCTACAATGAGCAGTTCTTC	CASSKPSRGSSYNEQFF
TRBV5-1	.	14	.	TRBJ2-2	TGCGCCAGCAGCTTGGCCTGGCAGGCAGGGGAGCTGTTTTTT	CASSLAWQAGELFF
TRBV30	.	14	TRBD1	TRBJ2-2	TGTGCCTGGAGTGTAACAGGGGGTAGCGGGGAGCTGTTTTTT	CAWSVTGGSGELFF
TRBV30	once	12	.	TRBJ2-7	TGTGCCTGGACTCCCGGGACGGGCGAGCAGTACTTC	CAWTPGTGEQYF
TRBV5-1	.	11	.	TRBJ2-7	TGCGCCAGCAGCTTGGACGGGACTTCGTACTTC	CASSLDGTSYF
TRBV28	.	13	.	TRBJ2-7	TGTGCCAGCAGTTTCACATCGGTATACGAGCAGTACTTC	CASSFTSVYEQYF
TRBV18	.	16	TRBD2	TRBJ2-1	TGTGCCAGCTCACCGATAGCGGGAGAATCCTACAATGAGCAGTTCTTC	CASSPIAGESYNEQFF
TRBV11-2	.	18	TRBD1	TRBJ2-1	TGTGCCAGCAGCCCCTCCCTGGCGGGACAGGGGGCTCGAAATGAGCAGTTCTTC	CASSPSLAGQGARNEQFF
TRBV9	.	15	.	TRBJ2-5	TGTGCCAGCAGCCTGGGAATGGGGGACGGGGAGACCCAGTACTTC	CASSLGMGDGETQYF
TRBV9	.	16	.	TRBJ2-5	TGTGCCAGCAGCGGGGCAGGGTCGGGTGTCGGAGAGACCCAGTACTTC	CASSGAGSGVGETQYF
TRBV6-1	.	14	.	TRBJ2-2	TGTGCCAGCAGTAACTTCCCGAACACCGGGGAGCTGTTTTTT	CASSNFPNTGELFF
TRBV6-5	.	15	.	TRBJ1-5	TGTGCCAGCAGTTACTCGAGGCTCCCGACTCAGCCCCAGCATTTT	CASSYSRLPTQPQHF
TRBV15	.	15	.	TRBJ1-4	TGTGCCACCAGCAGAGATGGACAGCGACAAGAAAAACTGTTTTTT	CATSRDGQRQEKLFF
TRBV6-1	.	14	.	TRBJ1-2	TGTGCCAGCAGTGGACAGACCCCTTACTATGGCTACACCTTC	CASSGQTPYYGYTF
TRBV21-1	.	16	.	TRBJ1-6	TGTGCCAGCAGCAACACGACAGGAGAATATAATTCACCCCTCCACTTT	CASSNTTGEYNSPLHF
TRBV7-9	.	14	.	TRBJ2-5	TGTGCCAGCAGCTTGGGGCAGGGCCAAGAGACCCAGTACTTC	CASSLGQGQETQYF
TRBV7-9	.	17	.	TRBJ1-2	TGTGCCAGCAGCCATGGACCGGAAGGGAAATACGGGGTTGGCTACACCTTC	CASSHGPEGKYGVGYTF
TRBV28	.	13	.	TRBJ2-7	TGTGCCAGCAGTGCGCACGATTCCTACGAGCAGTACTTC	CASSAHDSYEQYF
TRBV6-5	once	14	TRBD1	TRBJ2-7	TGTGCCAGCAGCCGGGACAGCCCTCCCTACGAGCAGTACTTC	CASSRDSPPYEQYF
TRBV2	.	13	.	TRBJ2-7	TGTGCCAGCAGGCAGGTGAAAGCCTACGAGCAGTACTTC	CASRQVKAYEQYF
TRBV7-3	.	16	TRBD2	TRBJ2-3	TGTGCCAGCTCCCTAGGGCTAGCGGATTTCACAGATACGCAGTATTTT	CASSLGLADFTDTQYF
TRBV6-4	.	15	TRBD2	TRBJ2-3	TGTGCCAGCAGTGACTCTAGCGGGGGGGCAGATACGCAGTATTTT	CASSDSSGGADTQYF
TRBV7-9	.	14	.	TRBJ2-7	TGTGCCAGCAGCCCTTGGCAGGGCAGGTACGAGCAGTACTTC	CASSPWQGRYEQYF
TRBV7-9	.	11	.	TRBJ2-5	TGTGCCAGCAGCTTAGCACGACCCGCGCACTTC	CASSLARPAHF
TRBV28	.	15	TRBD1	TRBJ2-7	TGTGCCAGCAGTTCTCACGACAGGGGCCCCTACGAGCAGTACTTC	CASSSHDRGPYEQYF
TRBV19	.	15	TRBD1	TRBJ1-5	TGTGCCACTCAAGAAGGACAGGGCCGCAATCAGCCCCAGCATTTT	CATQEGQGRNQPQHF
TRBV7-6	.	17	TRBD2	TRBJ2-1	TGTGCCAGCAGCCGAGTGGGGGGGACTAGCGGTCAAGATGAGCAGTTCTTC	CASSRVGGTSGQDEQFF
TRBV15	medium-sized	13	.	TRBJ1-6	TGTGCCACCAGCAGAGACCCGGGGTCACCCCTCCACTTT	CATSRDPGSPLHF
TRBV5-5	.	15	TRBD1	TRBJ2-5	TGTGCCAGCAGCTCAACCGGGACAGGGTTCCAGACCCAGTACTTC	CASSSTGTGFQTQYF
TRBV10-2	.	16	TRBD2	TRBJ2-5	TGCGCCAGCACCCCGTCTTTAGCGGGGGGGCGCGAGACCCAGTACTTC	CASTPSLAGGRETQYF
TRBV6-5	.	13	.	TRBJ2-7	TGTGCCAGCAGTTACCGGACAGCACGCGAGCAGTACTTC	CASSYRTAREQYF
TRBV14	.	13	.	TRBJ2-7	TGTGCCAGCAGCCAAGAGGAAGGAACACTTATGGGGTTC	CASSQEEGTLMGF
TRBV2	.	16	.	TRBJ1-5	TGTGCCAGCGGCGCCCGGGCCGCGAAGGGCAATCAGCCCCAGCATTTT	CASGARAAKGNQPQHF
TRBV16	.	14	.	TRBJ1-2	TGTGCCAGCAGCCAAGGACACACTAACTATGGCTACACCTTC	CASSQGHTNYGYTF
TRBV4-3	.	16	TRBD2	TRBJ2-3	TGCGCCAGCAGCCAAAGGGCGGGAGGGGCCACAGATACGCAGTATTTT	CASSQRAGGATDTQYF
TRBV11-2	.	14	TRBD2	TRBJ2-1	TGTGCCAGCAGCTTAGCGGGGGGCTACAATGAGCAGTTCTTC	CASSLAGGYNEQFF
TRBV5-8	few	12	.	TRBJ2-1	TGTGCCGTCCGTAGACTTGCGAATGAGCAGTTCTTC	CAVRRLANEQFF
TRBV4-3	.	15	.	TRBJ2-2	TGCGCCAGCAGCCAATCGAGAGTGGCGACCGGGGAGCTGTTTTTT	CASSQSRVATGELFF
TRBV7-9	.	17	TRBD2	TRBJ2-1	TGTGCCAGCAGCTTAGGGACGGGGGGAGGGCCCTACAATGAGCAGTTCTTC	CASSLGTGGGPYNEQFF
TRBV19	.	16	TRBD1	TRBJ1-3	TGTGCCAGTACTCCACAGGGGGCAAGCTCTGGAAACACCATATATTTT	CASTPQGASSGNTIYF
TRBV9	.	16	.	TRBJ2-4	TGTGCCAGCAGCGTAAGCCCCAAACTAGCCAAAAACATTCAGTACTTC	CASSVSPKLAKNIQYF
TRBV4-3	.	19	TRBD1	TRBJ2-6	TGCGCCAGCAGCCCGTTCCGGGACAGGACAAACTCTGGGGCCAACGTCCTGACTTTC	CASSPFRDRTNSGANVLTF
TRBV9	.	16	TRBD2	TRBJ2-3	TGTGCCAGCAGCGGGCAAACTAGCGTTAGCACAGATACGCAGTATTTT	CASSGQTSVSTDTQYF
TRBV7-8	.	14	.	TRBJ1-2	TGTGCCAGCAGCTTTGAGGGTTTAGACTATGGCTACACCTTC	CASSFEGLDYGYTF
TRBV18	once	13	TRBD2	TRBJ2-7	TGTGCCAGCTCATCGGGGGGGGAGGACGAGCAGTACTTC	CASSSGGEDEQYF
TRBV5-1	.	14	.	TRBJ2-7	TGCGCCAGCAGCTTGGGCAGGGATGGGGAAGAGCAGTACTTC	CASSLGRDGEEQYF
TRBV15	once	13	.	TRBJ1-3	TGTGCCACCAGCAGAGATGAGGCCTGGACCATATATTTT	CATSRDEAWTIYF
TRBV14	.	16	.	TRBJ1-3	TGTGCCAGCAGCCAAGATATCTGGACCCCTGGAAACACCATATATTTT	CASSQDIWTPGNTIYF
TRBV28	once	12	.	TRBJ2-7	TGTGCCAGCAGTTTAGGGAGGTACGAGCAGTACTTC	CASSLGRYEQYF
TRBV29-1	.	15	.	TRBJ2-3	TGCAGCGTTGCGTCGGGTTTGTTAAGCACAGATACGCAGTATTTT	CSVASGLLSTDTQYF
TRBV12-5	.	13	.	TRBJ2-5	TGTGCTACGTCCGACAACAACCAAGAGACCCAGTACTTC	CATSDNNQETQYF